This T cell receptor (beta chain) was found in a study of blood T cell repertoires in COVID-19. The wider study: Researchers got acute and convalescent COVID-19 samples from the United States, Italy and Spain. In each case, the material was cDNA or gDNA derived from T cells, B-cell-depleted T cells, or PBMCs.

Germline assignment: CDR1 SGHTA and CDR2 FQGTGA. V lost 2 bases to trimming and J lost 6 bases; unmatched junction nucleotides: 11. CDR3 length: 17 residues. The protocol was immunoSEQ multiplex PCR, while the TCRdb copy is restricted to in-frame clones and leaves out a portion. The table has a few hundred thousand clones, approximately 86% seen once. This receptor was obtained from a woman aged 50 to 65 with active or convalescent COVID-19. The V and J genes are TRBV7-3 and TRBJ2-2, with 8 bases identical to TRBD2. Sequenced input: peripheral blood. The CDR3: CASSLWPGTRGPGELFF. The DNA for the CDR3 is TGTGCCAGCAGCTTATGGCCCGGGACTAGAGGACCCGGGGAGCTGTTTTTT.